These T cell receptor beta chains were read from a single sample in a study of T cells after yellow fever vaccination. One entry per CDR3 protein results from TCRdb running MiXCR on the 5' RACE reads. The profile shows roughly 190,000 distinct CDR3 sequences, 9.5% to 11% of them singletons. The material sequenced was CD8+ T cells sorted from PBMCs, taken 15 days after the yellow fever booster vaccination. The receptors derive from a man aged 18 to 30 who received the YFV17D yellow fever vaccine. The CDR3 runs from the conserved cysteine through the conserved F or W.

CASSRKGGATYEQYF	TRBV7-9	TRBJ2-7
CASSTRDSSYTDTQYF	TRBV19	TRBJ2-3
CASSLVSAPQETQYF	TRBV7-9	TRBJ2-5
CASSPPGFGAFF	TRBV18	TRBJ1-1
CASSDGTSGGKNNEQFF	TRBV6-4	TRBJ2-1
CASRTGGYEQYF	TRBV6-5	TRBJ2-7
CASSQYVDNEQFF	TRBV4-1	TRBJ2-1
CSARDTAGSSYNEQFF	TRBV20-1	TRBJ2-1
CSARDAASSYEQYF	TRBV20-1	TRBJ2-7
CASSSWETQYF	TRBV11-2	TRBJ2-5
CASTLGLASNEQFF	TRBV12-3/TRBV12-4	TRBJ2-1
CASSHEPRGGGELFF	TRBV4-1	TRBJ2-2
CASSEYSANTGELFF	TRBV25-1	TRBJ2-2